These 21 T cell receptor beta chains share one sample of origin, sequenced in a study of T cell responses to AZD1222 COVID-19 vaccine. Data came from immunoSEQ multiplex PCR; TCRdb stores just in-frame clones and leaves some out. This sample has 65,000 to 85,000 clones, with about 88% found just once. Sequencing used peripheral blood, obtained on day 0 of AZD1222 vaccination. The receptors stem from an adult in good health.

This sequence joins TRBV5-4 and TRBJ2-3; possibly TRBD2 for D (7 bases). The V end was cut by 0 bases, the J end by 2 bases, with 13 bases between. In germline, CDR1 is SGHNT, CDR2 YYREEE (reference sequence). The CDR3 covers 16 residues. The CDR3 sequence is CASSLAPGGLTDTQYF. The CDR3 nucleotides are TGTGCCAGCAGCTTGGCCCCCGGGGGGCTCACAGATACGCAGTATTTT.

V and J are TRBV5-1 and TRBJ2-5; D is unclear. This CDR3 has 14 amino acids. Between the trimmed V and J ends, which lost 6 bases and 2 bases, there was a span of 14 bases. Germline V gene data show CDR1 as SGHRS and CDR2 as YFSETQ. DNA for the CDR3: TGCGCCAGCACATTAGTCGTTCCTCAAGAGACCCAGTACTTC. Translating it yields CASTLVVPQETQYF.

The J gene is TRBJ2-1, the V gene TRBV5-6; 14 bases align to TRBD2. Germline CDR1 is SGHDT and CDR2 is YYEEEE. The V and J ends lost 7 bases and 7 bases, in that order; junction bases with no gene match: 10. The CDR3 is 16 residues long. CDR3 amino acids: CASWGTSGGPRNEQFF. CDR3 nucleotides: TGTGCCAGCTGGGGGACTAGCGGGGGACCCAGGAATGAGCAGTTCTTC. Based on the CDR3 plus reference TRBV5-6 and TRBJ2-1, the full variable domain is DAGVTQSPTHLIKTRGQQVTLRCSPKSGHDTVSWYQQALGQGPQFIFQYYEEEERQRGNFPDRFSGHQFPNYSSELNVNALLLGDSALYLCASWGTSGGPRNEQFFGPGTRLTVL.

This chain joins TRBV3-1 (or the pseudogene TRBV3-2) and TRBJ2-7, with 8 bases that match TRBD2. V was pared by 4 bases and J by 4 bases, with 6 bases of the junction left unmatched. The CDR3 covers 14 residues. Germline CDR1 LGHDT, CDR2 YNNKEL (reference sequence). The CDR3 nucleotides are TGTGCCAGCAGCCCACGGGGGGGCCAGTACGAGCAGTACTTC. This translates into CASSPRGGQYEQYF.

The chain carries TRBV7-2 and TRBJ2-2; 7 nucleotides align to TRBD2. J was trimmed by 2 bases and V by 1 base; bases with no gene match: 1. In germline, CDR1 is SGHTA, CDR2 FQGNSA. The CDR3 runs 15 residues. CDR3 nucleotide sequence: TGTGCCAGCAGCTTAGGGGACTATAACACCGGGGAGCTGTTTTTT. Translation: CASSLGDYNTGELFF.

This clone was seen just once. This chain links TRBV9 with TRBJ2-2; D is ambiguous. CDR3 size: 16 residues. Germline V gives CDR1 SGDLS, CDR2 YYNGEE. V dropped 0 bases and J dropped 4 bases, with 13 bases sitting between them. CDR3 amino acids: CASSVASPLGTGELFF. The CDR3 DNA is TGTGCCAGCAGCGTAGCGTCACCCTTGGGCACCGGGGAGCTGTTTTTT.

The genes are TRBV2 and TRBJ2-5; 13 bases agree with TRBD2. The CDR3 is 14 amino acids. From germline, CDR1 is SNHLY and CDR2 FYNNEI. CDR3 in DNA: TGTGCGGATCGGACTAGCGGGGGCCCTGTGGCCCAGTACTTC. It yields the protein CADRTSGGPVAQYF.

This clone turned up a few times. The chain recombines TRBV7-8 with TRBJ2-7, with a tentative D call TRBD2 (7 bases). V shed 5 bases and J shed 5 bases, with 13 bases lying between them. Looked up from germline, CDR1 is SGHVS and CDR2 is FQNEAQ. The length of the CDR3 is 13 residues. In nucleotides, the CDR3 is TGTGCCAGCAGCCGGGGGGCCAACCACGAGCAGTACTTC. Translating gives CASSRGANHEQYF.

The gene calls are TRBV7-9 and TRBJ2-7; D is undetermined. The CDR3 is 11 amino acids. CDR1 and CDR2 (germline): SEHNR, FQNEAQ (reference sequence). V was cut by 6 bases and J by 1 base, with 4 bases left in between. The CDR3 spells CASSASYEQYF. CDR3 coding DNA: TGTGCCAGCAGTGCGTCCTACGAGCAGTACTTC.

CDR3 region: CASTRGAEGGQFF. For the CDR3, the DNA is TGTGCCAGCACCCGGGGCGCGGAGGGGGGACAGTTCTTC. This chain uses TRBV7-2 with TRBJ2-1, with D perhaps given as TRBD1 or TRBD2 (6 bases each). Germline CDR1 reads SGHTA; CDR2 reads FQGNSA. Trimming removed 7 bases at V and 13 bases at J, with 20 bases between. The CDR3 totals 13 residues.

A remark on this clone: The junction and the germline gene differ at one end; a read error may be behind it. This chain links TRBV25-1 with TRBJ1-1; 7 bases match TRBD1. The length of the CDR3 is 14 residues. CDR1 is MGHDK, CDR2 SYGVNS, per germline. In nucleotides, the CDR3 is TGTGCCAGCAGTGAAACCCATCGGACAGGAACCCGCTCCTTT. It is translated as CASSETHRTGTRSF.

The chain joins TRBV18 to TRBJ2-3; TRBD2 aligns across 10 bases. The CDR3 is 18 amino acids. Germline CDR1 is KGHSH and CDR2 is LQKENI. V dropped 1 base and J dropped 6; count of bases not matched to a gene: 13. CDR3 loop: CASSPQAFSGGPWDTQYF. The CDR3 DNA is TGTGCCAGCTCACCACAAGCATTTAGCGGGGGGCCATGGGATACGCAGTATTTT.

The V and J genes are TRBV21-1 and TRBJ1-2. TRBV21-1 has pseudogene status. This CDR3 spans 11 amino acids. CDR3 in DNA: TGTGCCAGCAGCGCGACTAATGGCTACACCTTC. This encodes CASSATNGYTF.

The CDR3 region is CASSASVGPSTDTQYF. The CDR3 nucleotides are TGTGCCAGCAGCGCTTCAGTCGGCCCAAGCACAGATACGCAGTATTTT. This chain uses TRBV7-3 with TRBJ2-3; unclear D gene. The CDR3 is 16 residues long. Trimming cost V 5 bases and J 0 bases, with 15 bases left between them. The germline V gene encodes CDR1 SGHTA and CDR2 FQGTGA.

The gene calls are TRBV6-7 and TRBJ2-5; 8 bases line up with TRBD1. Being an ORF, TRBV6-7 has a function that is uncertain. J gave up 2 bases and V 6 bases, and 5 bases lay outside the gene matches. The CDR3 totals 14 residues. The CDR3 DNA reads TGTGCCAGCAGCCCCAGGGGGCCACAAGAGACCCAGTACTTC. Encoded protein: CASSPRGPQETQYF.

The chain links TRBV11-3 to TRBJ1-6; D is unresolved. CDR1 SGHNT and CDR2 YENEEA come from the germline V gene. Trimming stripped 3 bases from V and 6 bases from J, with 6 bases between. The CDR3 runs to 13 residues. The CDR3 sequence is CASSLEFNSPLHF. DNA for the CDR3: TGTGCCAGCAGCTTGGAGTTTAATTCACCCCTCCACTTT. The full variable domain, in which reference TRBV11-3 and TRBJ1-6 provide the parts outside the CDR3, is EAGVVQSPRYKIIEKKQPVAFWCNPISGHNTLYWYLQNLGQGPELLIRYENEEAVDDSQLPKDRFSAERLKGVDSTLKIQPAELGDSAVYLCASSLEFNSPLHFGNGTRLTVT.

This clone has only one observation. V usage is TRBV25-1 and J usage is TRBJ1-2; D unresolved. V lost 5 bases and J lost 5, with 9 bases in between. The CDR3 runs to 12 residues. The germline gives CDR1 MGHDK, CDR2 SYGVNS. Here the CDR3 DNA reads TGTGCCAGCAGTAATCAAGGTTATGGCTACACCTTC. It specifies CASSNQGYGYTF.

The chain combines TRBV28 with TRBJ2-7, with 9 bases matching TRBD1. Germline V gives CDR1 MDHEN, CDR2 SYDVKM. The CDR3 runs 15 residues. The J segment lost 2 bases and the V segment lost 7 bases, leaving 9 bases of the junction unmatched. In DNA, the CDR3 is TGTGCCAGCACTCCCGGGACAGGGAGGCCCTACGAGCAGTACTTC. This translates into CASTPGTGRPYEQYF. Looking up the rest from reference TRBV28 and TRBJ2-7 gives the full variable domain: DVKVTQSSRYLVKRTGEKVFLECVQDMDHENMFWYRQDPGLGLRLIYFSYDVKMKEKGDIPEGYSVSREKKERFSLILESASTNQTSMYLCASTPGTGRPYEQYFGPGTRLTVT.

This chain connects TRBV7-9 to TRBJ1-4; no definite D call. In germline, CDR1 is SEHNR, CDR2 FQNEAQ (reference sequence). The CDR3 runs to 14 residues. V was trimmed by 7 bases and J by 5 bases, leaving 14 bases between them. The CDR3 sequence is CASIHQPENEKLFF. The DNA of the CDR3 is TGTGCCAGCATTCACCAGCCAGAGAATGAAAAACTGTTTTTT.

The chain joins TRBV9 to TRBJ2-5; TRBD2 aligns across 12 bases. V was clipped by 5 bases and J by 5 bases; unmatched bases: 13. Germline V gene data show CDR1 as SGDLS and CDR2 as YYNGEE. The CDR3 has 17 residues. The CDR3 DNA is TGTGCCAGCAGTCGTAATCCTAGCGGGGGGGCAGGCGAGACCCAGTACTTC. It yields the protein CASSRNPSGGAGETQYF.

The chain uses TRBV2 and TRBJ2-3, with D possibly being TRBD1 or TRBD2 (5 bases each). Germline assignment: CDR1 SNHLY and CDR2 FYNNEI. Trimming stripped 2 bases from V and 4 bases from J, with 22 bases between. This CDR3 contains 18 residues. The DNA for the CDR3 is TGTGCCAGCAGTGAACAGGTCTGGGAGAGGGGTTATTCAGATACGCAGTATTTT. The encoded protein is CASSEQVWERGYSDTQYF.